This T cell receptor (beta chain) was found in a study of cytomegalovirus exposure and HLA in healthy donors (dated by TCRdb to the late 2010s). For context, the study as a whole: An earlier analysis of roughly 610 of the donors reported about 300 Gb of sequence data and 95 million to 140 million unique TCR beta sequences obtained from about 200 million T cells. A later genetic analysis took genome-wide SNP genotypes for about 55% of the 666 donors and used that subset as a discovery cohort. An earlier analysis of approximately 500 of the donors applied high-throughput TCR beta sequencing to assess whether each TCR beta V gene segment acted as functional or pseudogenic. The later analysis used no new phenotypic data to find candidate immune exposures, relying instead on TCR beta sequences and their occurrence across donors. The study combined high-throughput TCR immunosequencing, statistical association of individual TCRs with disease status, and machine learning to predict cytomegalovirus infection status. The study profiled the T cell repertoires of some 610 subjects by immunosequencing and related them to cytomegalovirus serostatus. Roughly 300 gigabases of sequencing data and approximately 93 million unique TCR sequences were included in an early release covering 500 to 750 HLA-typed donors. A handful of DR-DQ haplotypes were handled as single units for association and clustering because linkage in the cohort was strong. Every discovery cohort repertoire had been produced on one sequencing platform. The genetic ancestry cluster associated with self-reported Caucasian donors included 81% of the 398 genotyped donors. Typing coverage differed by locus: A, B, C, DRB1 and DQB1 were typed in about 629-630 donors, DQA1 in about 510, DPA1 in some 600, and DPB1 in just under 490. Along with the roughly 710-subject first cohort, a separate validation cohort of over a hundred different subjects was used. Both class I and class II loci were covered by HLA typing, at four-digit resolution. A later analysis re-examined previously published TCR beta repertoires from just over 650 donors and added high-resolution HLA genotyping to investigate patterns of TCR occurrence. The study aimed to test whether cataloging public T cell receptors could reveal signatures of past pathogen exposure. Among almost 400 genotyped donors of the cohort, an average of approximately 250,000 unique TCR beta nucleotide sequences were sequenced per donor, 15% to 20% of them non-productive. Alongside the repertoire data, information on donor age, sex, ethnicity and CMV serostatus was compiled.

As encoded in the germline V gene (reference sequence), CDR1 is SEHNR while CDR2 is FQNEAQ. Between the V and J ends, shortened by 3 bases and 5 bases respectively, the junction contains 13 bases. Including the terminal cysteine and phenylalanine, the CDR3 comprises 14 residues. The CDR3 DNA has 42 bases and is translated from base 1. Worth noting for this clone: Its binding antigen is unknown. Base qualities are not at hand, and no much larger clone is one base apart.

The cohort was made up of 500 to 800 healthy bone marrow donors. Cohort members were all nominally healthy when sampled, although unrecorded immune exposures were likely present. The donor was CMV seropositive and was included in the group of 250 to 300 seropositive cohort members. A peripheral blood sample was collected from each donor, and TCR beta sequencing was performed on peripheral blood mononuclear cells. Genomic DNA was extracted from the blood cell samples with the Qiagen DNeasy Blood Extraction Kit. Receptor amplification or capture employed the immunoSEQ multiplex PCR assay. A mixture of 60 forward primers for TCR Vbeta segments and 13 reverse primers for TCR Jbeta segments was used in the multiplex PCR. Amplification of the CDR3 region of rearranged TCR beta genes was performed with a multiplex PCR assay on genomic DNA. Amplified TCR beta libraries were sequenced as 87-base-pair reads on the Illumina HiSeq System. Per the original workflow: A later analysis counted about 80 million unique TCR beta chains across the 650 to 800 repertoires, and 10 million to 12 million of these chains were shared by at least two donors. A nearest-neighbor algorithm error-corrected the raw reads and collapsed the reads into unique sequences, merging closely related sequences to remove PCR and sequencing errors. Alignment of CDR3 sequences to IMGT reference sequences was used to assign V, D and J gene segments. Each retained sequence needed at least a six-nucleotide match to both a V gene segment and a J gene segment. Rearrangements were classified as productive when the CDR3 lacked stop codons and remained in frame with V and J, and all other rearrangements were classified as non-productive. Following IMGT convention, CDR3 was defined as the stretch from the second conserved V-encoded cysteine to the conserved J-encoded phenylalanine. The earlier analysis of 450 to 750 of the donors excluded any sequence lacking an unambiguous match to a single V gene segment. In an earlier analysis of several hundred of the donors, V segments were called functional above 56.7% productive rearrangements and were called segregating when the between-donor standard deviation exceeded 5%. A statistical classification framework was built for diagnosing cytomegalovirus status from the catalog of TCR beta chain sequences. In a later analysis, TCR nucleotide sequences were compared against IMGT/GENE-DB human TR gene sequences so that V and J genes could be assigned. A later analysis assigned CDR3 sequences and most-parsimonious VDJ recombination scenarios with the TCRdist pipeline. In a later analysis, each TCR beta chain was defined by its CDR3 amino acid sequence together with its V-gene family, and reads without a unique V-gene family were excluded. To address suspected cross-contamination and a sequencing artifact, a later analysis removed around 600 highly shared, low-generation-probability nucleotide sequences. A later analysis calculated a clonal expansion index for each public chain from normalized within-repertoire ranks of inferred template counts. In a later analysis, generation probabilities were computed with a VDJ recombination model fitted to out-of-frame rearrangements, and the resulting probabilities were checked against IGoR. In a later analysis, TCR-TCR, TCR-HLA and TCR-CMV co-occurrence was scored with hypergeometric tests, and a repertoire-size bias correction was applied to TCR pairs. To estimate false discovery rates, a later analysis permuted the HLA or CMV assignments 20 times. In a later analysis, co-occurring TCRs were grouped using DBSCAN, with TCRdist sequence similarity added in when clustering inside HLA-allele-positive subsets. Repertoires with fewer than 30,000 or more than 120,000 public chains were left out of co-occurrence clustering, as were several repertoires with anomalous nucleotide sharing. TCRdb took over this immuneACCESS table, retaining in-frame rearrangements with V and J assigned. Such tables are incomplete; in checked studies, under half of the missing clones stem from an unresolved V gene, and the remainder is unexplained. V and J calls and clone size are given by that table; D and trimming were obtained from the DNA. The sample includes 250,000 to 350,000 clones, with 86% observed a single time. The top ten clonotypes cover 3.5% to 4% of the sample.

Summary of the overall study and its limitations: The cohort was sequenced for TCR beta chains only, and without alpha or paired-chain data the features that could be detected were limited. According to the authors, the approach could potentially be generalized to other disease states and immunological phenotypes. Broadly in line with IMGT annotations, most TCR beta V segments showed up in productive rearrangements about 90% or about 30% of the time in an earlier analysis of 450 to 600 of the donors. A few of the identified cytomegalovirus-associated TCR beta chains were confirmed in vitro to be specific for cytomegalovirus antigens. A later genetic analysis associated a missense DCLRE1C variant with V-gene and J-gene trimming of TCR beta chains, and an independent cohort replicated the association. A group of highly shared sequence variants was considered likely to be a technical artifact of the sequencing pipeline. Some IMGT-functional V segments, including TRBV6-2 and TRBV6-3, could not be told apart with the 87-base-pair reads, so those segments were excluded. Correlated functional status among segregating V segments might be attributable to linkage disequilibrium, but an unknown experimental factor could not be ruled out. Cytomegalovirus status was reported to be diagnosed by the classifier with high specificity and sensitivity in both the original and validation cohorts. Most TCR sequences were seen in very few donors, while some public TCRs were found in many individuals. The earlier analysis of fewer than 750 of the donors excluded about 16 rarely observed V segments, including chromosome 9 orphons, because counts were too low. A later analysis found that most CMV-associated TCR beta chains appeared HLA-restricted, with HLA associations seemingly driven largely by CMV exposure. CMV serostatus was the only immune exposure information available for the cohort. Compared with the approximately 670-donor mean, donors in an Asian-associated ancestry cluster had fewer N-insertions in productive TCRs, according to a later genetic analysis. Presence/absence analyses assumed roughly uniform sequencing depth across donors, an assumption that may not hold. In the study, 150 to 200 TCR beta chains were listed as associated with cytomegalovirus. A further reported finding was that TCR beta sequences accurately predicted the HLA-A and HLA-B alleles for most subjects in the first cohort. When HLA alleles, especially DR and DQ, strongly co-occurred, TCR associations were difficult to assign to individual alleles. In a later analysis, 16,951 TCR beta sequences were associated with specific HLA alleles at a false discovery rate of 0.05. According to a later analysis, TCR association rates differed among HLA loci, with DRB1 alleles showing the most associated TCRs and HLA-C alleles showing the fewest. In a later analysis, HLA-associated TCR beta chains showed more clonal expansion and lower generation probabilities than non-associated chains that were equally common. Because some donors lacked HLA typing at each locus, the association tests relied only on the typed subset. In a later analysis, several top co-occurrence clusters were reported to appear linked to parvovirus B19, influenza, CMV and Epstein-Barr virus.

The chain is assembled from TRBV7-9 and TRBJ1-2; TRBD1 is a possible D gene, resting on 5 matching bases. The sequenced sample was PBMCs. The TCR was taken from a man aged 35-49 years in good health and CMV-seropositive. The nucleotide sequence is given as TGTGCCAGCAGCTTGGGGAGGGCAGGGTATGGCTACACCTTC. It is translated as CASSLGRAGYGYTF.